The rows below give T cell receptor beta chains drawn from one sample of a study of shared clonotypes between healthy human individuals. Produced via immunoSEQ multiplex PCR; TCRdb's table is partial and in-frame only. The sample lists 2 million or so clones, roughly 94% occurring once. The specimen sequenced was naive CD4+ T cells sorted from blood. Receptors were obtained from a young man in good health. The CDR3 runs from the conserved cysteine through the conserved F or W. The order of the fields is V gene, D gene, clone size, J gene, CDR3 protein, CDR3 DNA. The D gene is left open where the match is weak. Only part of the rows carry a size: once, few, many, or a class if the clone is expanded.

TRBV18	TRBD2	few	TRBJ2-3	CASSSGTSADTQYF	TGTGCCAGCTCGTCCGGGACTAGCGCTGATACGCAGTATTTT
TRBV30	.	.	TRBJ1-1	CAWNQGLQSTEAFF	TGTGCCTGGAATCAGGGACTTCAGTCCACTGAAGCTTTCTTT
TRBV6-6	.	.	TRBJ1-5	CASSPKGGVSNQPQHF	TGTGCCAGCAGTCCGAAGGGAGGGGTTAGCAATCAGCCCCAGCATTTT
TRBV11-2	.	.	TRBJ2-5	CASSLGGIRVKTQYF	TGTGCCAGCAGCTTAGGCGGGATCAGGGTAAAGACCCAGTACTTC
TRBV5-1	.	once	TRBJ1-2	CASSLPGEDYGYTF	TGCGCCAGCAGCTTGCCGGGGGAGGACTATGGCTACACCTTC
TRBV4-2	.	.	TRBJ2-5	CASSQGTVQETQYF	TGTGCCAGCAGCCAAGGGACAGTTCAAGAGACCCAGTACTTC
TRBV4-1	TRBD1	.	TRBJ2-5	CASSPDRVWETQYF	TGCGCCAGCAGCCCCGACAGGGTTTGGGAGACCCAGTACTTC
TRBV11-1	TRBD1	once	TRBJ1-2	CASSWGQGTDGYTF	TGTGCCAGCAGCTGGGGACAGGGGACCGATGGCTACACCTTC
TRBV7-2	.	.	TRBJ2-5	CASSLRTGAQETQYF	TGTGCCAGCAGCCTCAGGACCGGTGCCCAAGAGACCCAGTACTTC
TRBV5-1	TRBD1	.	TRBJ2-7	CASSGAGTGPSEQYF	TGCGCCAGCAGCGGGGCGGGGACAGGGCCCTCCGAGCAGTACTTC
TRBV15	.	.	TRBJ1-4	CATSRGHLEKLFF	TGTGCCACCAGCAGAGGCCATTTGGAAAAACTGTTTTTT
TRBV7-2	.	.	TRBJ2-7	CASSYDRLEQYF	TGTGCCAGCAGCTACGACCGCCTCGAGCAGTACTTC
TRBV18	.	.	TRBJ1-6	CASSPPYDGRGSPLHF	TGTGCCAGCTCACCACCATACGATGGGCGCGGTTCACCCCTCCACTTT
TRBV11-2	.	.	TRBJ1-6	CASSSRGLSSYNSPLHF	TGTGCCAGCAGCTCCCGTGGGTTGAGCTCCTATAATTCACCCCTCCACTTT
TRBV5-4	TRBD1	once	TRBJ1-6	CASSYSGTGGNSPLHF	TGTGCCAGCAGCTACTCCGGGACAGGGGGGAATTCACCCCTCCACTTT